This TCR beta chain was sequenced during a study of beta chain features in type 1 diabetes. Notes on the study in general: For Type 1 diabetes patients, all four CD4+ subsets carried TCRB CDR3s that were moderately but significantly shorter.

Sorting of CD4+ naive, central memory, regulatory and stem cell-like memory cells was performed via CD45RO/CCR7/CD25/CD127/CD95/CD27. Notes on this clone: Its target is not known.

Every isolated RNA sample was fully reverse transcribed, so sequencing captured expressed TCRB transcripts. Produced via immunoSEQ multiplex PCR; TCRdb's table is partial and in-frame only. The data contain 150,000 to 200,000 clones, roughly 59% of them singletons. There are 15 residues in the CDR3. CDR1 is SGHTA, CDR2 FQGNSA, per germline. V was clipped by 5 bases and J by 2 bases, with 14 bases between them. The TCR originated in a man aged 25 to 40 with type 1 diabetes. The chain carries TRBV7-2 and TRBJ2-3, with a possible D match to TRBD1 (5 bases). The sequenced sample consisted of naive CD4+ T cells from blood. This chain's CDR3 is CASSPIGAATDTQYF. CDR3 in DNA: TGTGCCAGCAGCCCCATAGGGGCGGCCACAGATACGCAGTATTTT.